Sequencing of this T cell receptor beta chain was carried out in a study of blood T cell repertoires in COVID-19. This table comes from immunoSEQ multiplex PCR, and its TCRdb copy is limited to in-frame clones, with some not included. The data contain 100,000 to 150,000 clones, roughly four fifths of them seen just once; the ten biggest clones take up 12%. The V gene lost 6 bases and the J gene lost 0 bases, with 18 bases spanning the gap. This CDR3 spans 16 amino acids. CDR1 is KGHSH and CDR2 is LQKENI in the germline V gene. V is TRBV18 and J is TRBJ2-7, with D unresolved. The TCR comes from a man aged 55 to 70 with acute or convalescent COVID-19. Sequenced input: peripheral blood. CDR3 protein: CASSPFDPRSSYEQYF. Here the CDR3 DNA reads TGTGCCAGCTCCCCATTTGACCCAAGGAGCTCCTACGAGCAGTACTTC.